Each of the 32 T cell receptor beta chains below was sequenced from the same sample in a study of PD-1 blockade in classical Hodgkin lymphoma. Brentuximab vedotin exposure varied, and every patient relapsed after autologous stem cell transplantation. The data were produced by immunoSEQ multiplex PCR, yet TCRdb's version contains in-frame clones alone and is incomplete. The repertoire holds about 40,000 clones, with about 70% as singletons. Sequenced here: peripheral blood mononuclear cells (PBMCs), sampled before the second cycle of nivolumab. Source of these receptors: a human donor with classical Hodgkin lymphoma.

J is TRBJ2-2 and V is TRBV4-1; D remains ambiguous. V was trimmed by 2 bases and J by 7 bases, leaving 5 bases between them. Looked up from germline, CDR1 is MGHRA and CDR2 is YSYEKL. This CDR3 is 12 amino acids long. CDR3 protein: CASSQRNGELFF. The CDR3 DNA is TGCGCCAGCAGCCAACGTAACGGGGAGCTGTTTTTT.

The chain uses TRBV4-2 and TRBJ1-1; D gene ambiguous. Trimming cost V 0 bases and J 0 bases, with 8 bases left between them. Germline V gene data show CDR1 as LGHNA and CDR2 as YNFKEQ. The CDR3 is made up of 15 amino acids. CDR3 loop: CASSQDWLLNTEAFF. The CDR3 nucleotides are TGTGCCAGCAGCCAAGATTGGCTCTTGAACACTGAAGCTTTCTTT.

This chain joins TRBV30 and TRBJ2-7; the D call may be TRBD1 or TRBD2 (6 bases each). The CDR3 has 15 amino acids. The V end was cut by 2 bases, the J end by 4 bases, with 18 bases between. The germline V gene has CDR1 GTSNPN and CDR2 SVGIG (reference sequence). CDR3 DNA sequence: TGTGCCTGGAGTTCGGGATCGGGGGCCTATTACGAGCAGTACTTC. Protein product: CAWSSGSGAYYEQYF.

This chain joins TRBV7-2 and TRBJ2-2; unclear D gene. CDR1 and CDR2 from the germline V gene are SGHTA and FQGNSA. The CDR3 contains 14 residues. V was cut by 0 bases and J by 4 bases, with 6 bases left in between. The CDR3 protein is CASSLATGTGELFF. Written as DNA, the CDR3 is TGTGCCAGCAGCTTAGCGACGGGCACCGGGGAGCTGTTTTTT.

This chain joins TRBV10-3 and TRBJ2-7; TRBD2 matches 10 bases. V lost 6 bases, J lost 7 bases, and 6 bases stayed unmatched. The CDR3 runs 13 residues. Germline V gives CDR1 ENHRY, CDR2 SYGVKD. This CDR3 is CAISGTSATEQYF. CDR3 bases: TGTGCCATCAGCGGGACTAGCGCGACAGAGCAGTACTTC.

This clone was observed a single time. The CDR3 DNA reads TGTGCCAGCAGCCCAGGGACAGGGCTTTCGTCGAGCAATCAGCCCCAGCATTTT. Translation: CASSPGTGLSSSNQPQHF. J is TRBJ1-5 and V is TRBV5-8; 9 nucleotides line up with TRBD1. The CDR3 contains 18 residues. V lost 4 bases and J lost 1; bases outside the gene matches: 12. The V gene's germline CDR1 is SGHTS and CDR2 YDEGEE.

The J gene is TRBJ2-7, the V gene TRBV4-2; D is perhaps TRBD2 (6 bases). V was pared by 2 bases and J by 4 bases, with 15 bases between. Germline V CDR1 and CDR2: LGHNA, YNFKEQ. CDR3 length: 15 residues. CDR3 region: CASSQRAAGGYEQYF. In DNA form, the CDR3 reads TGTGCCAGCAGCCAAAGGGCAGCCGGAGGGTACGAGCAGTACTTC.

This clone was picked up a small number of times. The chain carries TRBV2 and TRBJ1-2; D is uncertain. Trimming took off 0 bases at V and 2 bases at J, with 7 bases between the two ends. Germline lookup yields CDR1 SNHLY and CDR2 FYNNEI. The CDR3 runs to 14 residues. CDR3 nucleotides: TGTGCCAGCAGTGAAGCGAGCAGAAACTATGGCTACACCTTC. Translation gives CASSEASRNYGYTF. The full variable domain, completed using reference TRBV2 and TRBJ1-2, is EPEVTQTPSHQVTQMGQEVILRCVPISNHLYFYWYRQILGQKVEFLVSFYNNEISEKSEIFDDQFSVERPDGSNFTLKIRSTKLEDSAMYFCASSEASRNYGYTFGSGTRLTVV.

The count of this clone is one. The V and J genes are TRBV18 and TRBJ1-3, with D perhaps matching TRBD1 (5 bases). V was trimmed by 1 base and J by 3 bases, leaving 16 bases between them. Germline CDR1 reads KGHSH; CDR2 reads LQKENI. The CDR3 is 17 amino acids. CDR3 protein: CASSPLSTGLGGNTIYF. As DNA, the CDR3 is TGTGCCAGCTCACCACTTTCAACAGGCTTGGGTGGAAACACCATATATTTT.

V gene TRBV9 combines with J gene TRBJ2-3; TRBD2 is a possible D gene (6 bases). V was cut by 2 bases and J by 2 bases, with 12 bases left in between. The CDR3 loop spans 15 amino acids. CDR1 and CDR2 (germline): SGDLS, YYNGEE. The DNA for the CDR3 is TGTGCCAGCAGCGTCAGCGGGTCCTCCACAGATACGCAGTATTTT. As protein: CASSVSGSSTDTQYF.

The chain is built from TRBV4-3 and TRBJ2-1, with D perhaps TRBD2 (6 bases). Germline V gives CDR1 LGHNA, CDR2 YSLEER. The CDR3 loop spans 15 amino acids. Deletions cut 1 base from V and 1 base from J, with 8 bases between. CDR3 nucleotides: TGCGCCAGCAGCCAAGTGAGCGGGTCCTACAATGAGCAGTTCTTC. As protein: CASSQVSGSYNEQFF.

The table lists this clone with a few counts. As DNA, the CDR3 is TGTGCCAGCTCACCAGGATCGAGCAATCAGCCCCAGCATTTT. It translates to CASSPGSSNQPQHF. This chain joins TRBV18 and TRBJ1-5; D uncertain. Trimming took off 2 bases at V and 1 base at J, with 6 bases between the two ends. The CDR3 extends over 14 amino acids. CDR1 is KGHSH, CDR2 LQKENI, per germline.

This clone has just one count. This chain uses TRBV6-1 with TRBJ2-5; 12 positions match TRBD2. The CDR3 extends over 16 amino acids. V trimming: 4 bases; J trimming: 5 bases; junction bases outside the gene matches: 8. CDR1 and CDR2 from the germline V gene are MNHNS and SASEGT. Here the CDR3 DNA reads TGTGCCAGCAGTGGGACTAGCGGGGCATTGGGGGAGACCCAGTACTTC. It translates to CASSGTSGALGETQYF.

This clone has just one count. J is TRBJ1-6 and V is TRBV2, with D perhaps matching TRBD1 (6 bases). Germline V gene lookup returns CDR1 SNHLY and CDR2 FYNNEI. Trimming shortened V by 6 bases and J by 4 bases, and 10 bases separated the two germline ends. The CDR3 covers 14 residues. For the CDR3, the DNA is TGTGCCAGCAGGATGACAGGATATAATTCACCCCTCCACTTT. It specifies CASRMTGYNSPLHF.

This sequence joins TRBV28 and TRBJ2-1; 9 positions match TRBD1. V lost 6 bases, J lost 10 bases, and 19 bases stayed unmatched. This CDR3 contains 17 residues. CDR1 and CDR2 from the germline V gene are MDHEN and SYDVKM. As DNA, the CDR3 is TGTGCCAGCAGATCGTCCCGGGGACAGGGAGTTGGTAGCGAGCAGTTCTTC. Translating gives CASRSSRGQGVGSEQFF.

The chain combines TRBV5-1 with TRBJ2-7; tentative D call: TRBD1 (6 bases). Germline values: CDR1 SGHRS, CDR2 YFSETQ. The V end was cut by 5 bases, the J end by 7 bases, with 22 bases between. The CDR3 is 15 residues long. The CDR3 loop reads CASRQGRSTTGEQYF. CDR3 sequence (DNA): TGCGCCAGCAGACAGGGACGCTCTACTACGGGTGAGCAGTACTTC.

The chain recombines TRBV25-1 with TRBJ2-1; 11 nucleotides agree with TRBD2. Looked up from germline, CDR1 is MGHDK and CDR2 is SYGVNS. V lost 4 bases and J lost 9; bases outside the gene matches: 8. The CDR3 loop spans 15 amino acids. The CDR3 sequence is CASSVGSGRAVEQFF. DNA of the CDR3: TGTGCCAGCAGTGTGGGTAGCGGGAGGGCCGTTGAGCAGTTCTTC.

V usage is TRBV10-3 and J usage is TRBJ1-6; tentatively, D is TRBD1 (5 bases). With 0 bases removed from V and 9 bases from J, the gap between germline ends came to 12 bases. This CDR3 has 15 amino acids. Germline CDR1 and CDR2: ENHRY and SYGVKD. The CDR3 is CAISESQGPRSPLHF. The CDR3 DNA reads TGTGCCATCAGTGAGTCCCAGGGACCTCGTTCACCCCTCCACTTT.

J is TRBJ2-7 and V is TRBV28; no reliable D call. Germline V gene sequence: CDR1 MDHEN, CDR2 SYDVKM. The CDR3 spans 12 residues. Trimming removed 6 bases from V and 4 bases from J, with 10 bases in between. The CDR3 DNA reads as TGTGCCAGCAGCTCCCGGCTGTACGAGCAGTACTTC. Translating it yields CASSSRLYEQYF.

The chain has TRBV19 and TRBJ2-3; unclear D gene. Germline V gene data show CDR1 as LNHDA and CDR2 as SQIVND (reference sequence). This CDR3 contains 14 residues. The germline V and J ends were trimmed by 3 bases and 3 bases, with 10 bases remaining between them. CDR3 loop: CASSMLGRTDTQYF. DNA of the CDR3: TGTGCCAGTAGTATGTTAGGTAGGACAGATACGCAGTATTTT.

Only a few counts were recorded for this clone. The rearrangement links TRBV6-1 to TRBJ2-1; D is unclear. In germline, CDR1 is MNHNS, CDR2 SASEGT. This CDR3 has 18 residues. V lost 1 base and J 0 bases, leaving 16 bases between the germline ends. CDR3 nucleotide sequence: TGTGCCAGCAGTGAAGGGGCCGACTCGGGTGACTCCTACAATGAGCAGTTCTTC. Its protein product is CASSEGADSGDSYNEQFF.

A few counts support this clone. The chain's CDR3 is CASSLGSTAGQDLHF. The CDR3 DNA reads as TGCGCCAGCAGCTTGGGAAGCACGGCCGGTCAAGACCTCCACTTT. The chain employs TRBV5-1 and TRBJ1-6, with no clear D. This CDR3 is built from 15 residues. Germline V CDR1 and CDR2: SGHRS, YFSETQ. V was shortened by 0 bases and J by 15 bases, with 19 bases between the two germline ends.

V and J are TRBV10-3 and TRBJ1-1; 7 bases match TRBD1. V shed 11 bases and J 1 base; nucleotides not matched to a gene: 4. This CDR3 contains 12 residues. In germline, CDR1 is ENHRY, CDR2 SYGVKD. CDR3 nucleotides: TGTGCCGTAGGGGGCACGAACACTGAAGCTTTCTTT. Its translation: CAVGGTNTEAFF.

Comment on this clone: Other DNA sequences in the same sample also yield this CDR3. V usage is TRBV28 and J usage is TRBJ2-7; tentative D call: TRBD1 (5 bases). Germline values: CDR1 MDHEN, CDR2 SYDVKM. The CDR3 contains 14 residues. The V gene lost 2 bases and the J gene lost 4 bases, with 12 bases spanning the gap. The CDR3, as DNA: TGTGCCAGCAGTTTAGTAGGGGCTTCTTACGAGCAGTACTTC. Translating it yields CASSLVGASYEQYF.

The chain joins TRBV5-1 to TRBJ2-7; maybe TRBD1 (5 bases). The V gene lost 5 bases and the J gene lost 4 bases, with 19 bases spanning the gap. The CDR3 is 15 amino acids. CDR1 is SGHRS and CDR2 is YFSETQ in the germline V gene. CDR3 amino acids: CASSLDSVKLYEQYF. CDR3 sequence (DNA): TGCGCCAGCAGTCTCGACAGCGTCAAACTATACGAGCAGTACTTC.

This chain joins TRBV6-5 and TRBJ2-7; D uncertain. Trimming cost V 5 bases and J 3 bases, with 8 bases left between them. The CDR3 contains 12 residues. CDR1 MNHEY and CDR2 SVGAGI come from the germline V gene. CDR3 amino acids: CASSRPNYEQYF. The DNA for the CDR3 is TGTGCCAGCAGTCGCCCCAACTACGAGCAGTACTTC.

This clone appeared a few times. CDR3 DNA sequence: TGTGCCAGCAGTGTGGAGGAAAATCAGCCCCAGCATTTT. Amino acid sequence: CASSVEENQPQHF. The chain combines TRBV6-4 with TRBJ1-5; D gene ambiguous. The CDR3 covers 13 residues. Germline V gene sequence: CDR1 MRHNA, CDR2 SNTAGT. Trimming stripped 4 bases from V and 4 bases from J, with 8 bases between.

V is TRBV28 and J is TRBJ2-1; 8 bases are shared with TRBD1. This CDR3 region has 15 residues. In germline, CDR1 is MDHEN, CDR2 SYDVKM. Unmatched junction bases numbered 7, after V lost 5 bases and J lost 4 bases. CDR3 nucleotide sequence: TGTGCCAGCAGTCGACAGGGGCCATTTTACAATGAGCAGTTCTTC. Translating gives CASSRQGPFYNEQFF.

V gene TRBV4-2 combines with J gene TRBJ2-7, with 8 bases identical to TRBD2. V shed 2 bases, J shed 7 bases, and the junction held 7 bases outside the gene matches. CDR1 and CDR2 (germline): LGHNA, YNFKEQ. There are 14 residues in the CDR3. The CDR3 is CASSQFLAGGEQYF. The CDR3 DNA is TGTGCCAGCAGCCAATTCCTAGCGGGTGGTGAGCAGTACTTC.

This chain uses TRBV4-3 with TRBJ1-2, with 7 bases that match TRBD1. The CDR3 covers 15 residues. Looked up from germline, CDR1 is LGHNA and CDR2 is YSLEER. After removal of 2 bases from V and 1 base from J, the junction contained 4 bases not matched to a gene. CDR3 nucleotides: TGCGCCAGCAGCCAACAGACAGGGTATAACTATGGCTACACCTTC. It is translated as CASSQQTGYNYGYTF.

The chain links TRBV2 to TRBJ2-1; possible D gene TRBD2, 5 bases. Trimming removed 6 bases from V and 8 bases from J, with 20 bases in between. The CDR3 extends over 15 amino acids. The germline gives CDR1 SNHLY, CDR2 FYNNEI. The CDR3, as DNA: TGTGCCAGCAGGCGACTATCCGGAGTTTTGGATGAGCAGTTCTTC. Protein sequence: CASRRLSGVLDEQFF.

The rearrangement joins TRBV5-5 to TRBJ2-2; D is undetermined. Trimming cost V 4 bases and J 1 base, with 5 bases left between them. CDR1 and CDR2 (germline): SGHKS, YYEKEE (reference sequence). The CDR3 loop spans 13 amino acids. CDR3 protein: CASSRQNTGELFF. The DNA of the CDR3 is TGTGCCAGCAGCAGGCAGAACACCGGGGAGCTGTTTTTT.